This T cell receptor beta chain was obtained from a study of blood T cells in healthy people across ages. Study findings and constraints: It was not known whether donors were CMV positive (a possible confounder of expanded clonotype changes).

Looked up from germline, CDR1 is SGHTA and CDR2 is FQGNSA. The length of the CDR3 is 15 residues. The second PCR ran roughly 6 to 11 cycles with a sample-barcoded 5' primer and J-beta primers. Carrying 12 random nucleotides, a template-switch adaptor labeled each individual cDNA molecule. TCRdb ran MiXCR on the 5' RACE reads and lists one entry per CDR3 protein. This table holds 1.5 million to 2 million distinct CDR3 sequences, 25% to 30% found once. The table lists this clonotype with a few counts. Antigen: not known. The chain combines TRBV7-2 with TRBJ2-4, with 11 bases aligning to TRBD2. The tail of the sequence fits TRBJ2-7 better, so the J call may be wrong. This receptor was identified in a woman aged 25 to 39 in good health. Specimen: blood. The CDR3 is CASSPIAGGLYEQYF. The CDR3 nucleotides are TGTGCCAGCAGCCCCATAGCGGGAGGGTTGTACGAGCAGTACTTC.